Listed below are T cell receptor beta chains from one sample, sequenced in a study of shared clonotypes between healthy human individuals. Method: immunoSEQ multiplex PCR; TCRdb's copy keeps in-frame clones and lacks some. This repertoire shows some 740,000 clones, about 91% found once; its top ten account for nearly 25%. Sequencing was performed on naive CD8+ T cells sorted from blood. These TCRs come from a man under 40 in good health. Both conserved end residues are part of each CDR3. A D gene is named only where the DNA matches it firmly. Rows may omit the clone size; those that give it use once, few, many or a size class.

CDR3aa | CDR3nt | d_gene | v_gene | abundance | j_gene
CASSQRREAKNIQYF | TGCGCCAGCAGCCAAAGGAGGGAAGCCAAAAACATTCAGTACTTC | - | TRBV4-1 | - | TRBJ2-4
CARTGGGANVLTF | TGTGCCAGGACAGGGGGTGGGGCCAACGTCCTGACTTTC | TRBD1 | TRBV6-6 | - | TRBJ2-6
CASSIWDRFSNIQYF | TGTGCCAGTAGTATCTGGGACAGGTTTTCTAACATTCAGTACTTC | TRBD1 | TRBV19 | - | TRBJ2-4
CASSLVAGSEEQYF | TGCGCCAGCAGCTTGGTTGCGGGATCGGAAGAGCAGTACTTC | - | TRBV5-1 | - | TRBJ2-7
CASSPTGNAEAFF | TGCGCCAGCAGCCCGACAGGGAACGCTGAAGCTTTCTTT | TRBD1 | TRBV10-1 | - | TRBJ1-1
CASRTSEGESYEQYF | TGTGCCAGCAGGACCTCTGAGGGGGAATCCTACGAGCAGTACTTC | - | TRBV13 | few | TRBJ2-7
CASNAGTGVPYEQYF | TGTGCCAGCAACGCCGGGACAGGGGTCCCCTACGAGCAGTACTTC | TRBD1 | TRBV6-5 | - | TRBJ2-7
CASSPSRTYEQYF | TGTGCCAGCAGTCCCTCAAGGACCTACGAGCAGTACTTC | - | TRBV6-6 | - | TRBJ2-7
CASSQGTFGTDTQYF | TGTGCCAGCAGCCAGGGGACTTTCGGGACAGATACGCAGTATTTT | - | TRBV5-4 | - | TRBJ2-3
CASSRAGAYEQYF | TGTGCCAGCAGCAGGGCAGGGGCCTACGAGCAGTACTTC | - | TRBV7-8 | - | TRBJ2-7
CASSFGVAYEQYF | TGTGCCAGCAGTTTTGGGGTAGCCTACGAGCAGTACTTC | - | TRBV27 | - | TRBJ2-7
CASSVEAGPLAERTDTQYF | TGTGCCAGCAGCGTAGAGGCGGGCCCGCTAGCGGAGCGGACAGATACGCAGTATTTT | TRBD2 | TRBV9 | - | TRBJ2-3
CASSWNRRNTEAFF | TGTGCCAGCAGCTGGAACAGGCGAAACACTGAAGCTTTCTTT | - | TRBV5-8 | - | TRBJ1-1
CATDRGYEQYF | TGTGCCACGGACAGGGGATACGAGCAGTACTTC | TRBD1 | TRBV2 | - | TRBJ2-7
CASSLAWGARTEAFF | TGTGCCAGCAGCTTAGCCTGGGGGGCTAGGACTGAAGCTTTCTTT | - | TRBV7-6 | once | TRBJ1-1
CASSLVRGNQPQHF | TGTGCCAGCAGCTTAGTACGGGGAAATCAGCCCCAGCATTTT | - | TRBV7-9 | - | TRBJ1-5
CASSSWGSEGNQPQHF | TGTGCCAGCTCCTCTTGGGGGAGTGAAGGCAATCAGCCCCAGCATTTT | - | TRBV28 | - | TRBJ1-5
CASSSGKETQYF | TGTGCCAGCAGTTCCGGGAAAGAGACCCAGTACTTC | - | TRBV27 | - | TRBJ2-5
CASRRAGRDLRGETQYF | TGTGCCAGCCGCCGCGCGGGCAGGGACCTCCGGGGGGAGACCCAGTACTTC | - | TRBV28 | - | TRBJ2-5
CASSSKRGLYNEQFF | TGTGCCAGCAGTTCGAAAAGGGGACTCTACAATGAGCAGTTCTTC | - | TRBV28 | - | TRBJ2-1
CASSVKSFSGNTIYF | TGTGCCAGCAGTGTAAAGAGTTTCTCTGGAAACACCATATATTTT | - | TRBV5-4 | - | TRBJ1-3
CASSLRLAGLSDTQYF | TGTGCCAGCAGCTTGAGGCTAGCGGGATTGTCAGATACGCAGTATTTT | TRBD2 | TRBV5-5 | - | TRBJ2-3
CASSHTGTQETQYF | TGTGCCAGCAGCCATACAGGGACCCAAGAGACCCAGTACTTC | - | TRBV7-9 | - | TRBJ2-5
CASSNRVGSSHEQYF | TGTGCCAGCAGTAACAGGGTTGGGTCTTCCCACGAGCAGTACTTC | - | TRBV28 | - | TRBJ2-7
CASSPLAGERELFF | TGCGCCAGCAGCCCTCTAGCGGGAGAACGGGAGCTGTTTTTT | TRBD2 | TRBV5-1 | - | TRBJ2-2
CASSSGTTYEQYF | TGTGCCAGCAGCTCCGGGACTACCTACGAGCAGTACTTC | TRBD2 | TRBV9 | - | TRBJ2-7
CASSLDDRWEQFF | TGTGCCAGCAGCTTAGATGACAGGTGGGAGCAGTTCTTC | - | TRBV7-2 | - | TRBJ2-1
CASIRDEQYF | TGTGCCAGCATCAGGGACGAGCAGTACTTC | - | TRBV2 | - | TRBJ2-7
CASSSDALNYEQYF | TGTGCCAGCAGCTCTGACGCTCTTAACTACGAGCAGTACTTC | - | TRBV7-9 | - | TRBJ2-7
CASSLGHAGGNEQFF | TGTGCCAGCAGCTTAGGTCACGCGGGAGGGAATGAGCAGTTCTTC | TRBD2 | TRBV7-6 | - | TRBJ2-1
CASSWGGAQTQYF | TGTGCCAGCTCCTGGGGCGGGGCGCAGACCCAGTACTTC | - | TRBV28 | once | TRBJ2-5
CASSYGTGGSYEQYF | TGTGCCAGCAGTTACGGGACAGGTGGGTCCTACGAGCAGTACTTC | TRBD1 | TRBV6-5 | - | TRBJ2-7
CASSDTYGQGAAYNEQFF | TGTGCCAGCAGTGACACCTACGGACAGGGGGCAGCCTACAATGAGCAGTTCTTC | TRBD1 | TRBV6-4 | - | TRBJ2-1
CASSSSDGDEKLFF | TGTGCCAGCAGCTCGTCTGACGGAGATGAAAAACTGTTTTTT | - | TRBV7-9 | few | TRBJ1-4
CASSQRQDDRQETQYF | TGTGCCAGCAGCCAAAGACAGGACGACCGACAAGAGACCCAGTACTTC | - | TRBV7-9 | - | TRBJ2-5
CSAHDWDSTSGNTIYF | TGCAGCGCCCATGACTGGGACAGCACATCTGGAAACACCATATATTTT | TRBD1 | TRBV29-1 | - | TRBJ1-3
CASSGWSNQPQHF | TGTGCCAGCAGCGGATGGAGCAATCAGCCCCAGCATTTT | - | TRBV7-9 | - | TRBJ1-5
CASSLTGTGHTEAFF | TGTGCCAGCAGCTTAACCGGGACAGGGCACACTGAAGCTTTCTTT | TRBD1 | TRBV13 | - | TRBJ1-1
CASSLFPLRESTDTQYF | TGTGCCAGCAGTTTATTTCCTCTACGAGAAAGCACAGATACGCAGTATTTT | - | TRBV27 | - | TRBJ2-3
CASSYAPDSTEEQFF | TGTGCCAGCAGTTACGCCCCGGACTCTACGGAGGAGCAGTTCTTC | - | TRBV9 | - | TRBJ2-1
CAISVWGVHEQYF | TGTGCCATCAGTGTCTGGGGGGTCCACGAGCAGTACTTC | - | TRBV10-3 | - | TRBJ2-7
CASSQVPGGVYEQFF | TGTGCCAGCAGCCAAGTGCCGGGAGGAGTCTATGAGCAGTTCTTC | TRBD2 | TRBV14 | - | TRBJ2-1
CASSYALNREQYF | TGTGCCAGCAGTTACGCTCTCAACAGAGAGCAGTACTTC | - | TRBV28 | - | TRBJ2-7
CASRREGWGEQFF | TGTGCCAGCAGGCGGGAGGGCTGGGGGGAGCAGTTCTTC | TRBD2 | TRBV6-6 | - | TRBJ2-1
CASSYRRGTGEKLFF | TGCGCCAGCAGCTATAGACGGGGGACAGGTGAAAAACTGTTTTTT | TRBD1 | TRBV4-1 | once | TRBJ1-4
CATLSGSSYEQYF | TGTGCCACCTTAAGCGGGAGCTCCTACGAGCAGTACTTC | TRBD2 | TRBV7-9 | - | TRBJ2-7